This T cell receptor (beta chain) was sequenced for a study of Graves' ophthalmopathy and Graves' hyperthyroidism. The authors amplified TCR beta CDR3 regions, and they did so from RNA transcripts for repertoire sequencing. First-round RT-PCR employed HTBI primers, with a second-round multiplex PCR after it. TCRdb passed the multiplex PCR reads through MiXCR, listing each CDR3 protein once. Altogether about 620,000 distinct CDR3 sequences are present, about a fifth being singletons, with the ten largest covering more than 5.5%. This clonotype occurred many times. Its antigen is still unknown. The evidence that diagnosis relied on was clinical symptoms, serum thyroxine, TRAb, thyroid ultrasound and orbital computed tomography. PBMCs stemmed from over 8 ml of fresh peripheral blood. Study-wide results and caveats: The study's model predicted ophthalmopathy progression at roughly 69% sensitivity and about 78% specificity. Discrimination between ophthalmopathy and stable hyperthyroidism by a 13-signature model showed 85% to 90% sensitivity and almost 83% specificity.

Germline V CDR1 and CDR2: MDHEN, SYDVKM. The CDR3 length is 16 residues. The V gene lost 3 bases and the J gene lost 5 bases, with 19 bases spanning the gap. The sequence came from a woman between 18 and 29 years old with stable Graves' hyperthyroidism. Some clones in this sample may be carry-over from other donors' samples. The V and J genes are TRBV28 and TRBJ1-1; D may be TRBD1 (5 bases). Sequencing was done on a sample of peripheral blood. The CDR3 region has the DNA TGTGCCAGCAGTTTCCTGAACGCGGGGGGTCGGACTGAAGCTTTCTTT. Protein product: CASSFLNAGGRTEAFF.